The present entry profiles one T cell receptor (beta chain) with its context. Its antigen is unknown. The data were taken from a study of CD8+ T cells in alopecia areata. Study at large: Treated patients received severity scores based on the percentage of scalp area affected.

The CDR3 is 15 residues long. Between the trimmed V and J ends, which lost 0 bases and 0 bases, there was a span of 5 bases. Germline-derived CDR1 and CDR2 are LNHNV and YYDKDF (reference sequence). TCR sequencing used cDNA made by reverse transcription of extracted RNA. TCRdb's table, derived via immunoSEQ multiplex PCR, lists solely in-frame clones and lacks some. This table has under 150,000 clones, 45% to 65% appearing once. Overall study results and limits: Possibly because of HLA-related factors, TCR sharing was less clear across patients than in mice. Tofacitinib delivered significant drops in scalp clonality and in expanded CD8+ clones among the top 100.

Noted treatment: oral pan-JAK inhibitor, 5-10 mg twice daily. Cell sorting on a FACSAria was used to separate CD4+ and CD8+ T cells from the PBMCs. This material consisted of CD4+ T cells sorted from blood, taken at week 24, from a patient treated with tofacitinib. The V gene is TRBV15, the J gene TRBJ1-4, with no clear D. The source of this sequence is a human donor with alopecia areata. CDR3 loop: CATSRETATNEKLFF. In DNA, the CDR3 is TGTGCCACCAGCAGAGAAACAGCAACTAATGAAAAACTGTTTTTT.